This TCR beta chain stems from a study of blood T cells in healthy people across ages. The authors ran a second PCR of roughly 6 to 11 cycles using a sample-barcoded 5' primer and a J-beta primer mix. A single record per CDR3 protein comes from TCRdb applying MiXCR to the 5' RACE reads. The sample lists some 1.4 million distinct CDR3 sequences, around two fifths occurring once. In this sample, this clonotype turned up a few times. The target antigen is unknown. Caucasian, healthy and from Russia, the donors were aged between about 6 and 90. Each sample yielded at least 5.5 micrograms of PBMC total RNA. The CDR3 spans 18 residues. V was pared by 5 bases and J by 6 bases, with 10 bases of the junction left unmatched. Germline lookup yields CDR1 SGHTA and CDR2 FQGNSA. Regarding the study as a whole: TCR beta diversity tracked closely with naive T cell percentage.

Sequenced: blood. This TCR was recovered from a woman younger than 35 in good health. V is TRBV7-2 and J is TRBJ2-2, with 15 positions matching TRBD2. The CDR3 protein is CASSKGLAGGQGAGELFF. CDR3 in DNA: TGTGCCAGCAGCAAGGGACTAGCGGGAGGTCAAGGAGCCGGGGAGCTGTTTTTT.